The sample holds many counts of the clone carrying this TCR beta chain. Its antigen is not identified. This entry belongs to a study of spatial heterogeneity in lung cancer. Study context: TCR transcript counts in tumor regions correlated strongly with a T cell module score from matched bulk RNA-seq.

The sample's time point: sample taken at primary tumor resection. Samples were obtained from around 72 donors, all untreated early-stage non-small cell lung cancer patients. From tumor, nontumor lung or frozen PBMC, whole RNA was taken unsorted for sequencing. Overall study findings and caveats: It was found that expanded intratumoral alpha and beta TCR counts tracked tumor mutation counts.

Unique molecular identifiers tagged every individual TCR cDNA molecule. TCRdb itself ran the 5' RACE reads through MiXCR, one entry per CDR3 protein. The table has approximately 8,000 distinct CDR3 sequences, approximately 8% seen once. CDR1 and CDR2 from the germline V gene are MNHEY and SMNVEV (reference sequence). V lost 8 bases and J 7 bases, leaving 12 bases between the germline ends. This CDR3 has 12 residues. The receptor was derived from a male donor with early-stage non-small cell lung cancer. The J gene is TRBJ2-4, the V gene TRBV27; the D is unclear. This sample comprised lung tumor tissue, obtained at surgery. CDR3 coding DNA: TGTGCCAGCGGGCCAGGAGAGAACATTCAGTACTTC. As protein: CASGPGENIQYF.